These T cell receptor beta chains were read from a single sample in a study of T cell repertoires and leukemia-associated antigens. TCRdb reanalysed the 5' RACE reads using MiXCR and keeps one entry per CDR3 protein. The table has more than 8,000 distinct CDR3 sequences, roughly 43% seen once. Antigen specificity for these receptors is unknown. Sequenced material: CD3+ T cells sorted from blood and cultured. The receptors were sampled from a female donor in good health. CDR3s include the opening cysteine and the closing phenylalanine or tryptophan. The D gene is left open where the match is weak. Clone sizes are given selectively: once, few, many, or a class where the clone is expanded.

j_call clone_size d_call v_call cdr3_aa cdr3_nt
TRBJ1-1 few TRBD1 TRBV12-3/TRBV12-4 CASSLRTGGAGAFF TGTGCCAGCAGTTTGCGCACAGGGGGCGCCGGAGCTTTCTTT
TRBJ2-7 NA NA TRBV2 CASSVTGFDEQYF TGTGCCAGCAGTGTCACAGGTTTCGACGAGCAGTACTTC
TRBJ2-1 once NA TRBV9 CASTPRDYTYNEQFF TGTGCCAGCACCCCCAGGGATTACACCTACAATGAGCAGTTCTTC
TRBJ2-1 few NA TRBV7-2 CASSLRSEQFF TGTGCCAGCAGCTTAAGATCCGAGCAGTTCTTC
TRBJ2-2 medium-sized NA TRBV18 CASSPTVGLGTGELFF TGTGCCAGCTCACCAACGGTGGGGCTTGGAACCGGGGAGCTGTTTTTT
TRBJ2-2 NA NA TRBV5-1 CASSLGASGELFF TGCGCCAGCAGCTTGGGGGCCTCCGGGGAGCTGTTTTTT
TRBJ2-2 NA NA TRBV20-1 CSASPPGGGETGELFF TGCAGTGCTAGCCCCCCTGGAGGGGGGGAAACCGGGGAGCTGTTTTTT
TRBJ1-1 NA NA TRBV20-1 CSARDLMGDTEAFF TGCAGTGCTAGAGACTTAATGGGGGACACTGAAGCTTTCTTT
TRBJ1-1 NA NA TRBV4-2 CASSQADTGYTEAFF TGTGCCAGCAGCCAAGCTGACACTGGTTACACTGAAGCTTTCTTT
TRBJ2-7 NA TRBD2 TRBV3-1 CASSQWNSGSSEQYF TGTGCCAGCAGCCAATGGAATAGCGGGAGCAGCGAGCAGTACTTC
TRBJ2-2 many TRBD2 TRBV4-2 CASSRIGRPNTGELFF TGTGCCAGCAGCCGAATCGGGAGGCCCAACACCGGGGAGCTGTTTTTT
TRBJ2-4 NA NA TRBV7-2 CASSPPSSWAKNIQYF TGTGCCAGCAGCCCACCCTCCAGCTGGGCCAAAAACATTCAGTACTTC
TRBJ2-7 NA NA TRBV7-2 CASCLSPISYEQYF TGTGCCAGCTGCTTAAGCCCCATCAGCTACGAGCAGTACTTC
TRBJ2-2 few NA TRBV9 CASSGRGDNTGELFF TGTGCCAGCAGCGGGCGCGGGGATAACACCGGGGAGCTGTTTTTT
TRBJ1-4 few TRBD1 TRBV20-1 CSVPTGSNEKLFF TGCAGTGTCCCGACAGGGAGTAATGAAAAACTGTTTTTT
TRBJ2-3 NA NA TRBV10-3 CAISESGGTDTQYF TGTGCCATCAGTGAGTCGGGCGGCACAGATACGCAGTATTTT
TRBJ2-3 few NA TRBV20-1 CSVREATDTQYF TGCAGTGTTAGAGAGGCCACAGATACGCAGTATTTT
TRBJ2-3 NA NA TRBV6-5 CASSSPRGQGYTQYF TGTGCCAGCAGTTCCCCTCGGGGTCAAGGATATACGCAGTACTTT
TRBJ2-6 many NA TRBV2 CATGGKSPGGSGANVLTF TGTGCCACCGGCGGTAAATCTCCAGGCGGCTCTGGGGCCAACGTCCTGACTTTC
TRBJ1-2 medium-sized NA TRBV20-1 CSARDRDRKNLYGYTF TGCAGTGCTAGAGATCGAGACAGGAAGAATCTCTATGGCTACACCTTC
TRBJ2-1 NA NA TRBV5-1 CASSLEPGQRGPWFF TGCGCCAGCAGCTTGGAACCGGGACAGCGGGGTCCCTGGTTCTTC
TRBJ2-7 NA NA TRBV5-1 CASSWGLSYEQYF TGCGCCAGCAGCTGGGGACTCTCCTACGAGCAGTACTTC
TRBJ1-5 many NA TRBV6-1 CASSEGIYNQPRHF TGTGCCAGCAGTGAAGGGATTTACAATCAGCCCCGGCATTTT
TRBJ2-1 medium-sized NA TRBV6-5 CASGFNEQFF TGTGCCAGCGGGTTTAATGAGCAGTTCTTC
TRBJ1-6 NA NA TRBV3-1 CASSPTGNSPLHF TGTGCCAGCAGCCCTACAGGAAATTCACCCCTCCACTTT
TRBJ2-3 few TRBD1 TRBV7-9 CASSSGPGQSTDTQYF TGTGCCAGCAGCTCGGGACCGGGACAGAGCACAGATACGCAGTATTTT
TRBJ1-2 medium-sized NA TRBV20-1 CSARVNHGYTF TGCAGTGCTAGAGTAAACCATGGCTACACCTTC